Sequencing of this TCR beta chain was carried out in a study of metastatic and nonmetastatic thyroid tumors. Study at large: Peripheral blood and tumor or nodule samples from malignant and benign thyroid patients were compared.

TCRdb re-analyzed the PCR reads through MiXCR. The table includes approximately 84,000 clones, more than 13% detected once. Ahead of thyroid surgery, no patient had received treatment of any kind. V was trimmed by 8 bases and J by 2 bases, leaving 12 bases between them. CDR1 and CDR2 (germline): LNHDA, SQIVND (reference sequence). CDR3 size: 13 residues. The sample was blood. The chain is built from TRBV19 and TRBJ1-1, with D unresolved. The receptor's source is a female donor with papillary thyroid cancer or a benign thyroid nodule (not recorded which). Some clones in this sample may be carry-over from other donors' samples. Written as DNA, the CDR3 is TGTGCCAGTGGTCCCTCAGAAAACACTGAAGCTTTCTTT. This gives the protein CASGPSENTEAFF.